Listed below are T cell receptor beta chains from one sample, sequenced in a study of OX40 agonist ivuxolimab in advanced cancers. Profiling relied on immunoSEQ multiplex PCR, and the TCRdb table lists in-frame clones only, not all of them. The sample has approximately 62,000 clones; over 75% are singletons. This material consisted of CD4+ or CD8+ T cells sorted from blood, taken in a trial of the OX40 agonist ivuxolimab. The receptors shown here come from an adult with an advanced solid tumor such as melanoma, head and neck, liver or kidney cancer. The CDR3 runs from the conserved cysteine through the conserved F or W. A D gene is named only where the DNA matches it firmly. Not every row has a clone size; where given, it reads once, few, many or a size class.

-	TRBJ2-1	-	TRBV2	TGTGCCAGCACGACAGGGGAGGGACGTGGCTTCTTC	CASTTGEGRGFF
-	TRBJ2-5	-	TRBV7-9	TGTGCCAGCAGCTTCTTGAGCGGACAAGAGACCCAGTACTTC	CASSFLSGQETQYF
TRBD1	TRBJ2-5	-	TRBV27	TGTGCCAGCAGTCGGGACAGGGGGGAGACCCAGTACTTC	CASSRDRGETQYF
-	TRBJ2-5	-	TRBV14	TGTGCCAGCAGCCGAGGCCTGTCGGAGACCCAGTACTTC	CASSRGLSETQYF
TRBD1	TRBJ2-7	-	TRBV6-5	TGTGCCAGCAGTTCCCTCAGACAGGGGACCTACGAGCAGTACTTC	CASSSLRQGTYEQYF
-	TRBJ1-5	-	TRBV18	TGTGCCAGCTCACCAGGGAATAGCAATCAGCCCCAGCATTTT	CASSPGNSNQPQHF
TRBD2	TRBJ2-5	-	TRBV10-1	TGCGCCAGCAGTGCAGCGGGGGGGATTCAAGAGACCCAGTACTTC	CASSAAGGIQETQYF
-	TRBJ2-3	medium-sized	TRBV11-2	TGTGCCAGCAGCAAGGGACTGTTCACAGATACGCAGTATTTT	CASSKGLFTDTQYF
-	TRBJ1-2	-	TRBV7-2	TGTGCCAGCAGCTTTCCCAGGGTAGGGCAGGATGGCTACACCTTC	CASSFPRVGQDGYTF
TRBD2	TRBJ2-2	-	TRBV7-2	TGTGCCAGCAGCTTCGGCGGGGGGTTTAACGGGGAGCTGTTTTTT	CASSFGGGFNGELFF
-	TRBJ1-1	few	TRBV30	TGTGCCTGGACCGTCAGAACTGAAGCTTTCTTT	CAWTVRTEAFF
-	TRBJ2-3	few	TRBV6-4	TGTGCCAGCAGTGAGGGCACAGATACGCAGTATTTT	CASSEGTDTQYF
TRBD2	TRBJ2-2	-	TRBV30	TGTGCCTGGAGTTTCGGCGGGAGGAAGTCGGGGGAGCTGTTTTTT	CAWSFGGRKSGELFF
-	TRBJ2-2	-	TRBV10-3	TGTGCCATCAGTGAGAGTGGCGGAGAGGGCACCGGGGAGCTGTTTTTT	CAISESGGEGTGELFF
TRBD1	TRBJ1-2	-	TRBV6-1	TGTGCCAGCAGTGAATCTTCCAGGGGGCTCTATGGCTACACCTTC	CASSESSRGLYGYTF
TRBD1	TRBJ1-1	-	TRBV5-1	TGCGCCAGCAGCTTACAGGGGACAGCCACTGAAGCTTTCTTT	CASSLQGTATEAFF
TRBD1	TRBJ2-2	-	TRBV28	TGTGCCAGCGGATCGACAGGGGCTCTGAACACCGGGGAGCTGTTTTTT	CASGSTGALNTGELFF
TRBD1	TRBJ1-2	-	TRBV5-6	TGTGCCAGCAGCCTTAGGACAGGTTTTTCCAACGATGGCTACACCTTC	CASSLRTGFSNDGYTF
-	TRBJ1-2	-	TRBV19	TGTGCCAGTAGTATAGTTGGGCCCTCGAGCACCCATGGCTACACCTTC	CASSIVGPSSTHGYTF
-	TRBJ2-6	-	TRBV29-1	TGCAGCGTGAAAGAGGCCAGCTCTGGGGCCAACGTCCTGACTTTC	CSVKEASSGANVLTF
TRBD1	TRBJ1-5	-	TRBV27	TGTGCCAGCAGTTTAGTGGGACAGGGGTTCGCGAGCAATCAGCCCCAGCATTTT	CASSLVGQGFASNQPQHF
TRBD2	TRBJ2-7	-	TRBV9	TGTGCCAGCAGCGTAGGACTAGCGGGATCGGGGTTCCCGCAGTACTTC	CASSVGLAGSGFPQYF
-	TRBJ1-2	few	TRBV30	TGTGCCTCGAGTGGCTACACCTTC	CASSGYTF
-	TRBJ2-5	-	TRBV10-2	TGCGCCAGCAGTGAGTCGGGTGTTAACCAAGAGACCCAGTACTTC	CASSESGVNQETQYF
TRBD1	TRBJ2-7	-	TRBV18	TGTGCCAGCTCGACAGGGATTGGGTACGAGCAGTACTTC	CASSTGIGYEQYF
-	TRBJ2-5	-	TRBV29-1	TGCAGCGTTCGGGGGGCTAGCGCCCTTGGGGAGACCCAGTACTTC	CSVRGASALGETQYF
-	TRBJ2-3	-	TRBV9	TGTGCCAGCAGCGTAGAGGCTAGCACAGATACGCAGTATTTT	CASSVEASTDTQYF
TRBD1	TRBJ2-7	-	TRBV9	TGTGCCAGCAGCGGAGGGACAGGGCTACTCTACGAGCAGTACTTC	CASSGGTGLLYEQYF
-	TRBJ2-1	-	TRBV2	TGTGCCAGCAGTGAATCCCGCGGGGTCAATGAGCAGTTCTTC	CASSESRGVNEQFF
TRBD1	TRBJ1-5	-	TRBV6-1	TGTGCCAGCAGTGAAATCCCCAGGGGGGGAAGGCAGCCCCAGCATTTT	CASSEIPRGGRQPQHF
-	TRBJ1-6	-	TRBV30	TGTGCCTGGAGCCGAGAGGATCTCTCCTATAATTCACCCCTCCACTTT	CAWSREDLSYNSPLHF
-	TRBJ1-3	-	TRBV18	TGTGCCAGCTCACCCTCCGGCGGGGGTTCGGGAAACACCATATATTTT	CASSPSGGGSGNTIYF
-	TRBJ2-7	-	TRBV7-9	TGTGCCAGCAGCTTAGAAGGGGTGGGGACGGGCGAGCAGTACTTC	CASSLEGVGTGEQYF
-	TRBJ2-7	-	TRBV27	TGTGCCAGCAGTGCCGCCCGGGACTCAGCCTACGAGCAGTACTTC	CASSAARDSAYEQYF
-	TRBJ2-7	-	TRBV7-3	TGTGCCAGCAGCTTCAACGGGGCAGGAGAGCAGTACTTC	CASSFNGAGEQYF
-	TRBJ1-1	-	TRBV21-1	TGTGCCAGCAGCCCCCGGTCTGCCGTCCGGGACAATCAAGGGGCTTTCTTT	CASSPRSAVRDNQGAFF
-	TRBJ2-3	-	TRBV18	TGTGCCAGCTCACCCCCACAGTACCTTAGCACAGATACGCAGTATTTT	CASSPPQYLSTDTQYF
TRBD2	TRBJ2-1	-	TRBV4-2	TGTGCCAGCAGCCGAGATACCCAGCGGGAGGCCTCCTACAATGAGCAGTTCTTC	CASSRDTQREASYNEQFF
TRBD1	TRBJ1-2	-	TRBV5-1	TGCGCCAGCAGCCCGGGACAGGACGAATTTCCTAACTATGGCTACACCTTC	CASSPGQDEFPNYGYTF
-	TRBJ1-5	-	TRBV9	TGTGCCAGCAGCGGAGGACATGAGGATCAGCCCCAGCATTTT	CASSGGHEDQPQHF
-	TRBJ2-1	-	TRBV7-2	TGTGCCAGCAGCTTAGCGCGAATGAATGAGCAGTTCTTC	CASSLARMNEQFF
TRBD1	TRBJ2-1	-	TRBV28	TGTGCCAGCAGAGCCGGACAGGGGGGCTACAATGAGCAGTTCTTC	CASRAGQGGYNEQFF
-	TRBJ2-1	once	TRBV6-1	TGTGCCAGCAGGAGGGACAACTACAATGAGCAGTTCTTC	CASRRDNYNEQFF
TRBD2	TRBJ2-1	-	TRBV18	TGTGCCAGCTCTCTAGGGGTAGCGGGGGGCCCAAGCTCCTACAATGAGCAGTTCTTC	CASSLGVAGGPSSYNEQFF
-	TRBJ1-2	few	TRBV29-1	TGCAGCGTTGTGCACGGAACCTATGGCTACACCTTC	CSVVHGTYGYTF
-	TRBJ1-5	-	TRBV27	TGTGCCAGCAGTTTATGGGGCCTCGGGTCCCAGCCCCAGCATTTT	CASSLWGLGSQPQHF